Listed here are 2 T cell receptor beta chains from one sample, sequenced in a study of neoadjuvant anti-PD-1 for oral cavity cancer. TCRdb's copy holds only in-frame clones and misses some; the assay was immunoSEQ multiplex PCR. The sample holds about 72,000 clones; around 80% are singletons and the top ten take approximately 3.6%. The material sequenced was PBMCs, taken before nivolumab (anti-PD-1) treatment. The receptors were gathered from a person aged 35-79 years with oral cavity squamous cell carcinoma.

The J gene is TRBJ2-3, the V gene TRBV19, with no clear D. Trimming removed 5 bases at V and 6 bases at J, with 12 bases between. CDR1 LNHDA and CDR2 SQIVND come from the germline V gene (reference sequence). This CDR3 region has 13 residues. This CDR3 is CASSSSRADTQYF. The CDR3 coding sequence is TGTGCCAGTAGTTCGTCCCGTGCGGATACGCAGTATTTT.

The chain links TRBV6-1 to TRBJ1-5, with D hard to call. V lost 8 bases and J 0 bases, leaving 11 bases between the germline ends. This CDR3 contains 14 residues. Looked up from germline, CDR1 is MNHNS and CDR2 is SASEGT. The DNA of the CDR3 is TGTGCCAGCCATATTCCCTATAGCAATCAGCCCCAGCATTTT. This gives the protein CASHIPYSNQPQHF.